These 3 T cell receptor beta chains were sequenced from one sample in a study of T cells in Graves' hyperthyroidism and ophthalmopathy. TCR beta CDR3 sequences were amplified from RNA transcripts. During a first-round RT-PCR of the TCR CDR3, the HTBI primer set was used. TCRdb called the multiplex PCR reads again in MiXCR, with one record for every CDR3 protein. The sample records a few hundred thousand distinct CDR3 sequences, less than 25% being singletons. The sequenced sample consisted of blood. These receptors came from a man between 18 and 29 years old with Graves' hyperthyroidism.

The sample holds many counts of this clonotype. The gene calls are TRBV6-5 and TRBJ1-5, with D possibly matching TRBD1 (5 bases). There are 13 residues in the CDR3. Trimming removed 0 bases at V and 10 bases at J, with 10 bases between. Germline CDR1 reads MNHEY; CDR2 reads SVGAGI. CDR3 loop: CASSYSWGGPQHF. The CDR3 DNA reads TGTGCCAGCAGTTACTCGTGGGGGGGTCCCCAGCATTTT.

This clonotype has at least ten counts. The chain is built from TRBV2 and TRBJ1-1, with 9 bases identical to TRBD1. The V gene's germline CDR1 is SNHLY and CDR2 FYNNEI. The J segment lost 1 base and the V segment lost 6 bases, leaving 6 bases of the junction unmatched. The CDR3 loop spans 15 amino acids. CDR3 residues: CASSREGQGNTEAFF. The CDR3 nucleotides are TGTGCCAGCAGCCGGGAGGGACAGGGGAACACTGAAGCTTTCTTT.

In its sample, this clonotype was seen many times. V usage is TRBV5-1 and J usage is TRBJ1-1; D remains unclear. The CDR3 contains 14 residues. From germline, CDR1 is SGHRS and CDR2 YFSETQ. Trimming took off 4 bases at V and 1 base at J, with 11 bases between the two ends. This CDR3 reads CASSPGQTNTEAFF. The DNA for the CDR3 is TGCGCCAGCAGCCCCGGGCAGACGAACACTGAAGCTTTCTTT.